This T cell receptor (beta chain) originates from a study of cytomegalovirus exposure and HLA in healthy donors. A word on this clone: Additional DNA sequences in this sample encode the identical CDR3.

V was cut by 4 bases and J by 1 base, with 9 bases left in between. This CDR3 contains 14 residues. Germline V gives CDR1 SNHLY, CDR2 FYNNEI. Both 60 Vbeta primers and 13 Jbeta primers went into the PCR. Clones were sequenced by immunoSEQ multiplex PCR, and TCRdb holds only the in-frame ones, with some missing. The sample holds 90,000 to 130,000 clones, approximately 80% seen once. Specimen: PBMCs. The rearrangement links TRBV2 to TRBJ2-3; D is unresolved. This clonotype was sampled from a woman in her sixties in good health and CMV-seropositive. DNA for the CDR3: TGTGCCAGCAGTGGGCAGTTCCGCACAGATACGCAGTATTTT. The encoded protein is CASSGQFRTDTQYF.